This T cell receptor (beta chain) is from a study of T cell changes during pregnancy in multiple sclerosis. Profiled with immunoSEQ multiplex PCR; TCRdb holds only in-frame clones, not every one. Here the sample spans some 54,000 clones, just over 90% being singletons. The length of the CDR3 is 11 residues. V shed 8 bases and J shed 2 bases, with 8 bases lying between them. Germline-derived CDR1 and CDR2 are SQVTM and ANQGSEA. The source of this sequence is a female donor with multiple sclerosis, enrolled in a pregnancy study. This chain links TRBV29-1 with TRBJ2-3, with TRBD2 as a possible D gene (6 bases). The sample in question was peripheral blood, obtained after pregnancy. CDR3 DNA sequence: TGCAGCACGGGGGACACAGATACGCAGTATTTT. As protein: CSTGDTDTQYF.